This T cell receptor (beta chain) emerged from a study of a mutant IDH1 vaccine in newly diagnosed glioma (dated by TCRdb to the early 2020s). Background on the whole study: Patients were given eight vaccinations, in weeks 1, 3, 5, 7, 11, 15, 19 and 23, which matched visits V03 through V10. Vaccination was initiated 4-6 weeks after radiotherapy alone, or concurrently with temozolomide cycles in the chemotherapy-containing groups. The approximately 33 treated patients were around 62% male and roughly 40% female, with a mean age of approximately 40 years. Prior to enrollment, standard therapy consisting of radiotherapy alone, temozolomide alone, or radiochemotherapy with temozolomide had been administered to patients, with the combination being received by most patients. Peripheral blood was drawn at six visits: V03 (baseline), V05, V07, V10, V12 and V13. For exploratory analyses, roughly 25 treated patients had longitudinal TCRB deep sequencing done wherever samples were available. The research as a whole found: Pseudoprogression appeared unrelated to alterations in the top peripheral T cell clonotypes detected by TCRB sequencing. Across multiple MHC alleles, vaccine-induced immune responses were seen in 85% to 95% of patients. PBMC samples for TCRB deep sequencing were selected based on availability. It was noted by the authors that analyses of patient blood samples could not be reproduced owing to sample limitations.

The CDR3 measures 15 amino acids from cysteine to phenylalanine. The DNA shown is the 45-base CDR3, in frame from base 1. V loses 4 bases at its end and J loses 5 bases; junction bases beyond the gene matches: 8. CDR1 LNHDA and CDR2 SQIVND are derived from the germline V gene (reference sequence). A word on this clone: The specificity of this receptor is unknown. No base qualities exist here, and no much larger clone lies one base off it.

Library method: the immunoSEQ multiplex PCR assay. Following the manufacturer's protocol, the hsTCRB Kit was used to amplify rearranged TCR beta chain sequences. Sequencing of TCRB libraries was carried out on an Illumina MiSeq. The study's own analysis went as follows. Demultiplexing, trimming and gene mapping were performed with the kit vendor's proprietary platform. TCRdb holds this immuneACCESS table with in-frame rearrangements only. Some clones are missing; in checked studies, unresolved V genes explain under half, and the rest has no known cause. D and trimming come from the DNA, and the V and J calls and clone size come from that table. The sample contains roughly 120,000 clones, around 80% of them found a single time. The ten largest make up 5% to 6% of the sample. The time point label, as the study defines it: week 11, during vaccination. Every vaccine dose consisted of 300 ug of a 20-mer mutant IDH1 peptide in Montanide, administered subcutaneously together with topical imiquimod. Donors had newly diagnosed WHO grade 3 or 4 IDH1-mutant astrocytomas with loss of nuclear ATRX. The samples were drawn from NOA16, a multicentre, single-arm, open-label phase I trial in Germany that tested a mutant IDH1 peptide vaccine in humans for the first time. The DNeasy Blood and Tissue Kit was used to extract genomic DNA from EDTA blood for TCRB sequencing.

This specimen consisted of PBMCs, obtained from a glioma patient whose treatment included an IDH1 peptide vaccine. This clonotype was sampled from a man between 35 and 55 years old with glioma. The sequence is built from TRBV19 and TRBJ1-2, and 9 junctional nucleotides match TRBD1. The CDR3: CASSTTGTGLYGYTF. The DNA sequence is TGTGCCAGTAGTACCACCGGGACAGGGCTATATGGCTACACCTTC.